This TCR beta chain was obtained from a study of blood T cell repertoires in COVID-19. With 2 bases clipped from V and 12 bases from J, the junction kept 5 bases outside the gene matches. Germline-derived CDR1 and CDR2 are MNHNS and SASEGT. The CDR3 runs 14 residues. Libraries were prepared by immunoSEQ multiplex PCR; TCRdb keeps only in-frame clonotypes and omits some of them. The repertoire consists of roughly 160,000 clones, with 80% occurring once and the leading ten covering about 3.7%. The clonotype originates from a woman aged 55 to 70 who had recovered from COVID-19. The rearrangement links TRBV6-1 to TRBJ2-1, with TRBD2 matching 12 bases. The sequencing sample was made of PBMCs or T cells enriched from blood (not recorded which). Here the CDR3 DNA reads TGTGCCAGCAGTGAACTAGCGGGGGGGGCCCTGCAGTTCTTC. Its protein is CASSELAGGALQFF.